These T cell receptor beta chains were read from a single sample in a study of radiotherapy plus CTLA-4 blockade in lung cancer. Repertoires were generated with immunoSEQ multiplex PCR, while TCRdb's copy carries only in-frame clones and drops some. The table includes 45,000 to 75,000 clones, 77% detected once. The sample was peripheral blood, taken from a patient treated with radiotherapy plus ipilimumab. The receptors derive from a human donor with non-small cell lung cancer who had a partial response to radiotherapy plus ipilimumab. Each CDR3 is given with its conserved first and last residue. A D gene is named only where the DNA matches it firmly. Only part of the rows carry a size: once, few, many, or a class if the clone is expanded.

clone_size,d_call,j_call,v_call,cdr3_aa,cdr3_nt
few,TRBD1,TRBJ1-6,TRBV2,CASRGTGHNSPLHF,TGTGCCAGCAGGGGGACAGGGCATAATTCACCCCTCCACTTT
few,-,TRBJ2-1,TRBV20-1,CSARIFNEQFF,TGCAGTGCTAGAATCTTCAATGAGCAGTTCTTC
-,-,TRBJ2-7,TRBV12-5,CASGLGSLEYEQYF,TGTGCTAGTGGTTTGGGGTCCCTAGAGTACGAGCAGTACTTC
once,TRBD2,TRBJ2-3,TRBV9,CASSLGGDTQYF,TGTGCCAGCAGCTTGGGGGGGGATACGCAGTATTTT
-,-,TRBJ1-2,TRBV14,CASSQRFHYGYTF,TGTGCCAGCAGCCAGAGGTTCCACTATGGCTACACCTTC
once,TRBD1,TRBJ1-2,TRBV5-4,CASSLEAGGEYGYTF,TGTGCCAGCAGCTTGGAGGCAGGGGGCGAGTATGGCTACACCTTC
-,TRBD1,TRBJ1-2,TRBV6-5,CASSPGQGFYGYTF,TGTGCCAGCAGCCCCGGACAGGGTTTCTATGGCTACACCTTC
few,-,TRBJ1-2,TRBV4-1,CASSQVGGEGPTF,TGCGCCAGCAGCCAAGTAGGAGGGGAAGGGCCCACCTTC
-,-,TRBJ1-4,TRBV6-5,CASSYSQGEKLFF,TGTGCCAGCAGTTACTCTCAGGGGGAAAAACTGTTTTTT
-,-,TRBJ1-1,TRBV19,CASSTFRKDTNTEAFF,TGTGCCAGTAGTACCTTTCGGAAAGACACGAACACTGAAGCTTTCTTT
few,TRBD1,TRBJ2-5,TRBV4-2,CASSQITGEETQYF,TGTGCCAGCAGCCAAATTACAGGGGAGGAGACCCAGTACTTC
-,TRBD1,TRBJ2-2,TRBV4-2,CASSQGTGFRTGELFF,TGTGCCAGCAGCCAAGGGACAGGGTTTAGGACCGGGGAGCTGTTTTTT
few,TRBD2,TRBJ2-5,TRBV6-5,CASSYRMGTRQETQYF,TGTGCCAGCAGTTACCGGATGGGGACTAGGCAAGAGACCCAGTACTTC
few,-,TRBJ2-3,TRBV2,CASSTTLTVVDTQYF,TGTGCCAGCAGTACGACTCTCACTGTGGTTGATACGCAGTATTTT
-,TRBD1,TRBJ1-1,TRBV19,CASSIGVRTGGSSKSPGTEAFF,TGTGCCAGTAGTATTGGGGTAAGGACAGGGGGCTCTTCCAAGTCTCCTGGGACTGAAGCTTTCTTT
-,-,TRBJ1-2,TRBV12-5,CASGLVLAGANYGYTF,TGTGCTAGTGGTTTGGTACTGGCAGGGGCTAACTATGGCTACACCTTC
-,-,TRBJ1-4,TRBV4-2,CASSQDFYRSNEKLFF,TGTGCCAGCAGCCAAGATTTCTACCGGAGTAATGAAAAACTGTTTTTT
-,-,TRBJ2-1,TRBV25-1,CASSEQGGPYNEQFF,TGTGCCAGCAGTGAACAGGGGGGCCCCTACAATGAGCAGTTCTTC
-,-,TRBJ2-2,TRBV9,CASSVVDTVNTGELFF,TGTGCCAGCAGCGTAGTTGATACAGTGAACACCGGGGAGCTGTTTTTT
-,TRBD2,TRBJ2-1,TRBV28,CASSLSGGTYNEQFF,TGTGCCAGCAGTTTAAGCGGGGGAACCTACAATGAGCAGTTCTTC
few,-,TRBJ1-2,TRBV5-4,CASSPVPDYGYTF,TGTGCCAGCAGCCCGGTCCCGGACTATGGCTACACCTTC
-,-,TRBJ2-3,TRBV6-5,CASSYHREGDTQYF,TGTGCCAGCAGTTACCACAGGGAAGGGGATACGCAGTATTTT
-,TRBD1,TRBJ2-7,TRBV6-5,CASTVGAGGLEQYF,TGTGCCAGCACTGTCGGGGCAGGGGGCCTCGAGCAGTACTTC
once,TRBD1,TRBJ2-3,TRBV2,CASRATGVGTDTQYF,TGTGCCAGCAGGGCAACAGGGGTAGGGACAGATACGCAGTATTTT
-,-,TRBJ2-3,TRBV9,CASSGEPGDATDTQYF,TGTGCTAGCAGCGGAGAGCCGGGGGATGCGACAGATACGCAGTATTTT
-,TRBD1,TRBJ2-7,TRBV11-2,CASSSARQGEVRRGEQYF,TGTGCCAGCAGCTCAGCTCGACAGGGGGAAGTCCGTAGGGGCGAGCAGTACTTC
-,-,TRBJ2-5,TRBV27,CASSLDSGTQYF,TGTGCCAGCAGTCTCGATTCGGGGACCCAGTACTTC
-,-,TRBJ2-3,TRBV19,CASSIRGTDTQYF,TGTGCCAGTAGTATACGGGGCACAGATACGCAGTATTTT
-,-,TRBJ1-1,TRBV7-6,CASSEPGLYTEAFF,TGTGCCAGCAGCGAGCCGGGACTCTACACTGAAGCTTTCTTT
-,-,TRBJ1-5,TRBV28,CASSFGQSNQPQHF,TGTGCCAGCAGCTTCGGACAGAGCAATCAGCCCCAGCATTTT
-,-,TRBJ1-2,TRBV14,CASSQGAGYTF,TGTGCCAGCAGCCAGGGAGCTGGCTACACCTTC
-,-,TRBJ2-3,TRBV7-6,CASSKGDSDTQYF,TGTGCCAGCAGCAAGGGGGATTCAGATACGCAGTATTTT
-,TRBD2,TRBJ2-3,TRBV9,CASSVAAGGPDTQYF,TGTGCCAGCAGCGTAGCAGCGGGGGGGCCAGATACGCAGTATTTT
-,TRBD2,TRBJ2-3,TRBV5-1,CASSPTSGGTGTDTQYF,TGCGCCAGCAGCCCTACTAGCGGGGGGACCGGCACAGATACGCAGTATTTT
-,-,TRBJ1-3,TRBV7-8,CASSPPGWSGNTIYF,TGTGCCAGCAGCCCCCCAGGATGGTCTGGAAACACCATATATTTT
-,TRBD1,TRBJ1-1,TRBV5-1,CASSLDRGNTEAFF,TGCGCCAGCAGCCTGGACAGGGGCAACACTGAAGCTTTCTTT
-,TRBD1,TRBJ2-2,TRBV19,CASRTGGDTGELFF,TGTGCCAGCAGGACAGGGGGCGACACCGGGGAGCTGTTTTTT
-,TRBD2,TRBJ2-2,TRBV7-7,CASSLAGGAGELFF,TGTGCCAGCAGCTTAGCTGGGGGGGCCGGGGAGCTGTTTTTT
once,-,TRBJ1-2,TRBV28,CASSAGDLYGYTF,TGTGCCAGCAGTGCGGGGGACCTTTATGGCTACACCTTC
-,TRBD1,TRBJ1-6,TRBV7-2,CASSLTGSDNSPLHF,TGTGCCAGCAGCTTGACAGGGTCGGACAATTCACCCCTCCACTTT
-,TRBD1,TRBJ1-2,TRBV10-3,CAISESPGQGYNSGYTF,TGTGCCATCAGTGAGTCGCCGGGACAGGGATATAATTCTGGCTACACCTTC
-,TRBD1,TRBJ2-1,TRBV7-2,CASSLDGQGARNEQFF,TGTGCCAGCAGCTTAGACGGCCAGGGGGCGCGCAATGAGCAGTTCTTC
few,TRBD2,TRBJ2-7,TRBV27,CASSLQGAGGYEQYF,TGTGCCAGCAGTCTGCAGGGAGCGGGGGGCTACGAGCAGTACTTC
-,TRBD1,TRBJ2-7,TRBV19,CASSIQGTAPYEQYF,TGTGCCAGTAGTATACAGGGGACAGCCCCCTACGAGCAGTACTTC
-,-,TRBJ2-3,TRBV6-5,CASMSTGGTDTQYF,TGTGCCAGCATGAGCACCGGGGGCACAGATACGCAGTATTTT
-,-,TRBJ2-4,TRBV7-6,CASSLPGRGTKNIQYF,TGTGCCAGCAGCTTACCGGGCAGGGGTACCAAAAACATTCAGTACTTC
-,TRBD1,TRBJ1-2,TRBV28,CASSLDRGGYGYTF,TGTGCCAGCAGTTTAGACAGGGGAGGCTATGGCTACACCTTC
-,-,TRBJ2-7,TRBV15,CATRRDLIYEQYF,TGTGCCACCCGCCGAGACTTGATCTACGAGCAGTACTTC
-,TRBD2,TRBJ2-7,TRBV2,CASLGRGAVEQYF,TGTGCCAGCTTAGGGCGGGGGGCGGTCGAGCAGTACTTC
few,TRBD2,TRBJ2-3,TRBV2,CASSALGLAGGPDTQYF,TGTGCCAGCAGTGCATTAGGGCTAGCGGGGGGGCCAGATACGCAGTATTTT
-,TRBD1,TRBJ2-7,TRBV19,CASKVTDRAPYEQYF,TGTGCCAGTAAAGTTACGGACAGGGCCCCCTACGAGCAGTACTTC
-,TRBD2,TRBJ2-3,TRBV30,CAWIAGGTDTQYF,TGTGCCTGGATCGCGGGAGGCACAGATACGCAGTATTTT
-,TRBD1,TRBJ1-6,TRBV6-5,CASSSLTGGLNSPLHF,TGTGCCAGCAGTTCCTTGACAGGGGGCCTAAATTCACCCCTCCACTTT
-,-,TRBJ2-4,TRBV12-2,CASRVTPGLAVLAKNIQYF,TGTGCAAGTCGCGTCACCCCGGGACTAGCGGTACTAGCCAAAAACATTCAGTACTTC
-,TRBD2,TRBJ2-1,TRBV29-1,CSVSTGGHEQFF,TGCAGCGTCAGTACGGGGGGGCATGAGCAGTTCTTC
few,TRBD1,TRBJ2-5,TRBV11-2,CASSRPFRDRGRETQYF,TGTGCCAGCAGCCGACCCTTCCGGGACAGGGGACGGGAGACCCAGTACTTC
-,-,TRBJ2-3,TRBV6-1,CASSDTASTDTQYF,TGTGCCAGCAGTGACACAGCTAGCACAGATACGCAGTATTTT
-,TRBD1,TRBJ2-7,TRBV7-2,CASSLAGQGIYEQYF,TGTGCCAGCAGCTTAGCAGGACAGGGGATCTACGAGCAGTACTTC
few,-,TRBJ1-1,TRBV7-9,CASSLAAGRMNTEAFF,TGTGCCAGCAGCTTAGCTGCTGGCAGGATGAACACTGAAGCTTTCTTT